This T cell receptor beta chain was obtained from a study of cytomegalovirus exposure and HLA in healthy donors. Trimming took 8 bases from V and 3 from J; bases not matched to a gene: 10. Germline V lookup: CDR1 MNHNY, CDR2 SVGAGI (reference sequence). This CDR3 region has 15 residues. Amplification used 60 Vbeta primers and 13 Jbeta primers. Method: immunoSEQ multiplex PCR; TCRdb's copy keeps in-frame clones and lacks some. The table has about 180,000 clones, 70% to 80% seen once; the top ten hold roughly 1.6%. Study-level findings and limits: Later on, an analysis showed TCR association rates differing by HLA locus, with DRB1 the most and HLA-C the fewest.

Details on this clone: No antigen is known for it.

The TCR was taken from a young man in good health and CMV-seronegative. The sequenced sample consisted of PBMCs. This sequence joins TRBV6-6 and TRBJ1-1; 9 nucleotides agree with TRBD1. The CDR3 DNA reads as TGTGCCAGCTTCCGCGGACAGGGGATTGACACTGAAGCTTTCTTT. Amino acids: CASFRGQGIDTEAFF.